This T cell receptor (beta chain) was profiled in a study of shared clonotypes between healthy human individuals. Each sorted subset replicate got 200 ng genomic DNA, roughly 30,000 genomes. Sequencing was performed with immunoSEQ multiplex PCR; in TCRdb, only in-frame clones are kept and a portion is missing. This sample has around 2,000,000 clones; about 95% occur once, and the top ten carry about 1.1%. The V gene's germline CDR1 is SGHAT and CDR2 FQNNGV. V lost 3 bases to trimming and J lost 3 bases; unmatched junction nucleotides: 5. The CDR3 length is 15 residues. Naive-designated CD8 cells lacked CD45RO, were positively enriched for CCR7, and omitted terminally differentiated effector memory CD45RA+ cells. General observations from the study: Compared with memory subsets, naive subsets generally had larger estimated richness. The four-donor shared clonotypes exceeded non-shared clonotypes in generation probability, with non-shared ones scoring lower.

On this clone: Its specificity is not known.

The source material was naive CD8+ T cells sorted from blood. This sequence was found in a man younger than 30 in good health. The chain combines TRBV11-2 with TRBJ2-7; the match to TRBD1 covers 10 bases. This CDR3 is CASSLAGQGRYEQYF. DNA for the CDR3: TGTGCCAGCAGCTTGGCGGGACAGGGGCGCTACGAGCAGTACTTC.